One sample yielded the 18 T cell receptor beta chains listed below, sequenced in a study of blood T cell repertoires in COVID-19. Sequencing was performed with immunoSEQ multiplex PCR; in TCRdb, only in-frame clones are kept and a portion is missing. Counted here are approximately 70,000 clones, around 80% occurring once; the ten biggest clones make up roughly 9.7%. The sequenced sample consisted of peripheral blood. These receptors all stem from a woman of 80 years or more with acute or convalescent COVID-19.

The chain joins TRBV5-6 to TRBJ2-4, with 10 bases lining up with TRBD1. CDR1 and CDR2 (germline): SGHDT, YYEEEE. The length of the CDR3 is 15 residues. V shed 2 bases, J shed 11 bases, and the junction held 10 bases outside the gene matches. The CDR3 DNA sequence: TGTGCCAGCAGCTTCCCCGGACAGGGGGTCCCTTTTCAGTACTTC. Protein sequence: CASSFPGQGVPFQYF.

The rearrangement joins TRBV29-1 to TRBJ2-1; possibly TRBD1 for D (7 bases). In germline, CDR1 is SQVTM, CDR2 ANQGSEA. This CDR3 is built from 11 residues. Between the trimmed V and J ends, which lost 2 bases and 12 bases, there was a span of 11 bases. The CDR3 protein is CSVEQGGGQFF. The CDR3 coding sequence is TGCAGCGTTGAACAGGGGGGAGGGCAGTTCTTC.

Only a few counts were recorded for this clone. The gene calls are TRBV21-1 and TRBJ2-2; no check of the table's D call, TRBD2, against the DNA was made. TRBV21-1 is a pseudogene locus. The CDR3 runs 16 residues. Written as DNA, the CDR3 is TGTGCCAGCAGTGGCGGGCTAGCGGATAGCACCGGGGAGCTGTTTTTT. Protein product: CASSGGLADSTGELFF.

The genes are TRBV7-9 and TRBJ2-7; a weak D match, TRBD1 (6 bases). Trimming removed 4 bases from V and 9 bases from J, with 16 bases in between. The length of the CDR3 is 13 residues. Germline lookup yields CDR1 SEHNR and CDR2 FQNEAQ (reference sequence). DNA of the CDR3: TGTGCCAGCAGCTCCCAAGGGGGTTCTGGGCAGTACTTC. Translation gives CASSSQGGSGQYF.

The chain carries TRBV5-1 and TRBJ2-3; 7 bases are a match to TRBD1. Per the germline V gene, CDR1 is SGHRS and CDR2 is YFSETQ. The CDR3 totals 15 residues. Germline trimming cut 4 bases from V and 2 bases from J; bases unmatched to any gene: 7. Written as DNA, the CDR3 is TGCGCCAGCAGCGACGGGACAGCTCTCACAGATACGCAGTATTTT. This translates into CASSDGTALTDTQYF.

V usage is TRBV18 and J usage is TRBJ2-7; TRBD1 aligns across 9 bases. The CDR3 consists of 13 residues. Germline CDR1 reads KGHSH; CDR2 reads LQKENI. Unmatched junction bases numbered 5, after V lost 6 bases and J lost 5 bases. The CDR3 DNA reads TGTGCCAGCTCCAGGGACAGGGATAACGAGCAGTACTTC. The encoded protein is CASSRDRDNEQYF.

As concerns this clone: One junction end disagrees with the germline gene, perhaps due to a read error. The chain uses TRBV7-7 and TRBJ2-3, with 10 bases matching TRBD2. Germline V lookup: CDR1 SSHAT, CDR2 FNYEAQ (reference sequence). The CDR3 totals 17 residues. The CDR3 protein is CASSVKLSGGATDTQYF. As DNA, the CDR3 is TGTGCTAGCAGCGTGAAATTGAGCGGGGGGGCCACAGATACGCAGTATTTT.

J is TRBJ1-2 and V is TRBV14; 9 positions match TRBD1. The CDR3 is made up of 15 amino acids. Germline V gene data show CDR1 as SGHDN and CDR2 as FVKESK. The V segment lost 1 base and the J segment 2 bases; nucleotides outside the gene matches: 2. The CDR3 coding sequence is TGTGCCAGCAGCCAAGGCGGGACAGGGAACTATGGCTACACCTTC. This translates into CASSQGGTGNYGYTF.

CDR3 region: CASSELGQGGYEQYF. The CDR3 DNA is TGTGCCAGCAGTGAATTGGGACAGGGGGGCTACGAGCAGTACTTC. The chain uses TRBV25-1 and TRBJ2-7, with 11 nucleotides matching TRBD1. From germline, CDR1 is MGHDK and CDR2 SYGVNS. With 1 base clipped from V and 3 bases from J, the junction kept 2 bases outside the gene matches. There are 15 residues in the CDR3.

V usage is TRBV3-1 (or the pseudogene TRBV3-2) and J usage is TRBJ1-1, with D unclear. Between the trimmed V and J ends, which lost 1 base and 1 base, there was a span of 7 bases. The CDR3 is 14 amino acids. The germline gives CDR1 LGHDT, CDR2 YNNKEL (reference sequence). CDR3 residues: CASSQVYRNTEAFF. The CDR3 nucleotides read TGTGCCAGCAGCCAAGTCTATAGGAACACTGAAGCTTTCTTT.

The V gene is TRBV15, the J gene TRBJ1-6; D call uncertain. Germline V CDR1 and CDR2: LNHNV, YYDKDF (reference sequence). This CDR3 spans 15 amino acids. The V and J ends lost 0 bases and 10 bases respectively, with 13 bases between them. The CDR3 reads CATSRERRDRSPLHF. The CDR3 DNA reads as TGTGCCACCAGCAGAGAGAGGCGGGATCGGTCACCCCTCCACTTT.

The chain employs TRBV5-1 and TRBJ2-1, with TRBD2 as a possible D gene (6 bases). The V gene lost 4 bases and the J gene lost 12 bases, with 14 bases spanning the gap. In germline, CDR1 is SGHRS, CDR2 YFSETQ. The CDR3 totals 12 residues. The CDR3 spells CASSEGLRGQFF. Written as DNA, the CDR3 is TGCGCCAGCAGCGAGGGACTCCGGGGGCAGTTCTTC.

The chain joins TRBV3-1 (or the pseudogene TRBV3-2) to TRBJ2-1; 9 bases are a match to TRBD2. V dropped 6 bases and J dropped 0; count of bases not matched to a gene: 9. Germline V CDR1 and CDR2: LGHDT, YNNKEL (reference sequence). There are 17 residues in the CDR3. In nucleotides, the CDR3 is TGTGCCAGCAGTCTGCATCGGACTAGCGACTCCTACAATGAGCAGTTCTTC. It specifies CASSLHRTSDSYNEQFF.

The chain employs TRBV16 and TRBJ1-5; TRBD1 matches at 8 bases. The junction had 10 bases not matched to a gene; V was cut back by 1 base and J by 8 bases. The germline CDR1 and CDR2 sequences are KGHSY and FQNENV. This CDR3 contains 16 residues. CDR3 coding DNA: TGTGCCAGCAGCCAATATCAGGGGGCGGTTGAGGAGCCCCAGCATTTT. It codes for CASSQYQGAVEEPQHF.

Here the CDR3 DNA reads TGTGCCAGCAGCTATGACCCCGGGGGCACTGAAGCTTTCTTT. Residues: CASSYDPGGTEAFF. This chain links TRBV5-8 with TRBJ1-1, with D possibly matching TRBD1 (5 bases). Trimming left V 3 bases short and J 4 bases short, with 13 bases between. The germline CDR1 and CDR2 sequences are SGHTS and YDEGEE. CDR3 length: 14 residues.

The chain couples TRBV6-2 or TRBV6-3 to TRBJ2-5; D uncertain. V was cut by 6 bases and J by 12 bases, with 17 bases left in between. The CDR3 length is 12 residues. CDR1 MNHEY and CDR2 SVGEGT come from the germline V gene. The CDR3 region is CASSPLEMQKYF. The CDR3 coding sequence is TGTGCCAGCAGCCCCCTAGAGATGCAAAAGTACTTC.

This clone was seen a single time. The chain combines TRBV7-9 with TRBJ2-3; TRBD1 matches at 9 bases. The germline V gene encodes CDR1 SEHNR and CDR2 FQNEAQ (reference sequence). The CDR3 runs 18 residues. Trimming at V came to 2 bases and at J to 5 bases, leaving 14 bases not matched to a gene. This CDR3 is CASSLWRGPRTGEDTQYF. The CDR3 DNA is TGTGCCAGCAGCTTATGGAGGGGGCCAAGGACAGGGGAAGATACGCAGTATTTT. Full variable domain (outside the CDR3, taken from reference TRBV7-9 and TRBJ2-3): DTGVSQNPRHKITKRGQNVTFRCDPISEHNRLYWYRQTLGQGPEFLTYFQNEAQLEKSRLLSDRFSAERPKGSFSTLEIQRTEQGDSAMYLCASSLWRGPRTGEDTQYFGPGTRLTVL.

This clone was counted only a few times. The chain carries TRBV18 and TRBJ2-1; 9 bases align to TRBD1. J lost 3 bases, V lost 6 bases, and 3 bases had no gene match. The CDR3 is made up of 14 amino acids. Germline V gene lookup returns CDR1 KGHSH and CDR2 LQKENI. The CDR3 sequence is CASSGTGYYNEQFF. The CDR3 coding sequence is TGTGCCAGCTCGGGGACAGGGTACTACAATGAGCAGTTCTTC.